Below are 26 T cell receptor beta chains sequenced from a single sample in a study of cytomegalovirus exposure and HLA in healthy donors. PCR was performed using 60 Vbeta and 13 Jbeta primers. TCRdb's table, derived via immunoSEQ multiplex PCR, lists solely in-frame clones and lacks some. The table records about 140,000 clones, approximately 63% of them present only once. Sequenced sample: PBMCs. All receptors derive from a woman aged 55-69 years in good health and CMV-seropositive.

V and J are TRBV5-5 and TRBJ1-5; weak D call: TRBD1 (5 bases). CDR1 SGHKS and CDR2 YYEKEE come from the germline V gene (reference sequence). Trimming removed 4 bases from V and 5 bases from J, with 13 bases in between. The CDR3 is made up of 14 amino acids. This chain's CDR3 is CASSPAWGDQPQHF. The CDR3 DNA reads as TGTGCCAGCAGCCCGGCGTGGGGGGATCAGCCCCAGCATTTT.

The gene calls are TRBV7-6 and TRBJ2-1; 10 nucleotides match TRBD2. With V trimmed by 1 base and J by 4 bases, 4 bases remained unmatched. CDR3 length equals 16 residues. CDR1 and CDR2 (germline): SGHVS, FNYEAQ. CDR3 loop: CASSLEASGSYNEQFF. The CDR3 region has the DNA TGTGCCAGCAGCTTAGAAGCTAGCGGGAGTTACAATGAGCAGTTCTTC.

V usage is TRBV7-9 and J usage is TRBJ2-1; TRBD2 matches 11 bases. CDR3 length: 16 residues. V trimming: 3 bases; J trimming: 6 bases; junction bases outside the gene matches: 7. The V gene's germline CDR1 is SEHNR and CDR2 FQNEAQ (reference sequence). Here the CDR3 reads CASSFRGTSGPNEQFF. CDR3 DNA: TGTGCCAGCAGCTTCCGCGGGACTAGCGGACCCAATGAGCAGTTCTTC.

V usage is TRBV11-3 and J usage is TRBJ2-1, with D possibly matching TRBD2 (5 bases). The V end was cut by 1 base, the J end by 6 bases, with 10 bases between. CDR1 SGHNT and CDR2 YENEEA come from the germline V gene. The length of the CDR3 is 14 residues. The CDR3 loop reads CASSLGASSNEQFF. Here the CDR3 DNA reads TGTGCCAGCAGCTTAGGCGCTAGCAGCAATGAGCAGTTCTTC.

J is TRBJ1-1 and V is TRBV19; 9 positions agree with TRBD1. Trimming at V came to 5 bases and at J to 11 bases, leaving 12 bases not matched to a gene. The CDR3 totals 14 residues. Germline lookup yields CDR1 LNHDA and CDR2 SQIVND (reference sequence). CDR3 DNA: TGTGCCAGTAGTCCGGGACAGGGAATAGCTCGGGCTTTCTTT. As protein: CASSPGQGIARAFF. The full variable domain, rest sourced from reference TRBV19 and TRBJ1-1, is DGGITQSPKYLFRKEGQNVTLSCEQNLNHDAMYWYRQDPGQGLRLIYYSQIVNDFQKGDIAEGYSVSREKKESFPLTVTSAQKNPTAFYLCASSPGQGIARAFFGQGTRLTVV.

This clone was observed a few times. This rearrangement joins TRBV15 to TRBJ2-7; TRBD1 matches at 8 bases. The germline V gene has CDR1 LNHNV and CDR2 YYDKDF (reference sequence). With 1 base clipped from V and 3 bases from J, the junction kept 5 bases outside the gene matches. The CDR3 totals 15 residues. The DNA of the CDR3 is TGTGCCACCAGCAGAGCCGGACAGGGTATCTACGAGCAGTACTTC. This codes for CATSRAGQGIYEQYF.

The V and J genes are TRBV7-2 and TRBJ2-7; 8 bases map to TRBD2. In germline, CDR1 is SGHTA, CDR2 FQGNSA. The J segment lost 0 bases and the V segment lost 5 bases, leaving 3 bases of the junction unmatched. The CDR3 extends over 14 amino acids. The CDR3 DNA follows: TGTGCCAGCAGCCCCAGCGGGAGCTCCTACGAGCAGTACTTC. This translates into CASSPSGSSYEQYF.

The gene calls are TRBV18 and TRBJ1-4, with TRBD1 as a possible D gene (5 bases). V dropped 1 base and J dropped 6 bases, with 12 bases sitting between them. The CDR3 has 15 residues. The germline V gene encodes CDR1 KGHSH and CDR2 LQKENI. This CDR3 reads CASSPRGRGDEKLFF. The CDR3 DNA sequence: TGTGCCAGCTCACCACGAGGGAGGGGAGATGAAAAACTGTTTTTT.

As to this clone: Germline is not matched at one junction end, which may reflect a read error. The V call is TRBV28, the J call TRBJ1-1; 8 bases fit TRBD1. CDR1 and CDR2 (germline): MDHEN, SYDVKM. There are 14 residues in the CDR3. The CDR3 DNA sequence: TGTGCCAGCGTACAGGGGGTTGTGAAAACTGAAGCTTTCTTT. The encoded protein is CASVQGVVKTEAFF.

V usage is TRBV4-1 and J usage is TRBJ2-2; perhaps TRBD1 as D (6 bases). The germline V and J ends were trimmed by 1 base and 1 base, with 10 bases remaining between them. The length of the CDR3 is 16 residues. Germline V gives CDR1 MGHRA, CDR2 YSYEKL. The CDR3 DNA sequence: TGCGCCAGCAGCCAAGGGACAGTAGAGAACACCGGGGAGCTGTTTTTT. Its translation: CASSQGTVENTGELFF.

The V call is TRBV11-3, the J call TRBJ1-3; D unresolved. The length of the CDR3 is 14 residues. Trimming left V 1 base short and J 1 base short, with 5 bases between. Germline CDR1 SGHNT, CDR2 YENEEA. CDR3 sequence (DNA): TGTGCCAGCAGCTTAGGAGGGTCTGGAAACACCATATATTTT. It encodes CASSLGGSGNTIYF.

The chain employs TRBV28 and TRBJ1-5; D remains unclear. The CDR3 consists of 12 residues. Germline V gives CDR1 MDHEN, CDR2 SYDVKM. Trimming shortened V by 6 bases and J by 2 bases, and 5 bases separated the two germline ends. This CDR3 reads CASRAGNQPQHF. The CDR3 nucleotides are TGTGCCAGCAGGGCAGGCAATCAGCCCCAGCATTTT.

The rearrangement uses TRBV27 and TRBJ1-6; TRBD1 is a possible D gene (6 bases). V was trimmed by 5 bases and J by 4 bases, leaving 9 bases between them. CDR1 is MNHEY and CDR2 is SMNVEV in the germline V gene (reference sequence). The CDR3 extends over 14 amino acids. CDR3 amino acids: CASSTTGYNSPLHF. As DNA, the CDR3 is TGTGCCAGCAGTACCACAGGGTATAATTCACCCCTCCACTTT.

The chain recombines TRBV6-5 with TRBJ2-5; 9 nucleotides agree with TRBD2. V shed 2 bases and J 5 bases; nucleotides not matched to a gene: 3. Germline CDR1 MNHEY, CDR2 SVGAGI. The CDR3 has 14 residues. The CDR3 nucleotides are TGTGCCAGCAGTTACGGGACTAGCCGGGAGACCCAGTACTTC. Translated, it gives CASSYGTSRETQYF.

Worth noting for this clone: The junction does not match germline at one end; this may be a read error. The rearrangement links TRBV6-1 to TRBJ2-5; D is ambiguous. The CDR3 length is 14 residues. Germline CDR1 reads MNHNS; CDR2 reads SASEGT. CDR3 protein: CASSGGDLQETQYF. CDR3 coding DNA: TGTGCCAGCAGTGGAGGAGACCTCCAAGAGACTCAGTACTTC.

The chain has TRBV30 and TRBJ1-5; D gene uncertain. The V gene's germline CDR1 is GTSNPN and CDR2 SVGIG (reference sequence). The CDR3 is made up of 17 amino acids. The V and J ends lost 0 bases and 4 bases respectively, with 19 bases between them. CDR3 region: CAWSVPTRSNLNQPQHF. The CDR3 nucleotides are TGTGCCTGGAGTGTACCCACTAGGAGCAATTTAAATCAGCCCCAGCATTTT.

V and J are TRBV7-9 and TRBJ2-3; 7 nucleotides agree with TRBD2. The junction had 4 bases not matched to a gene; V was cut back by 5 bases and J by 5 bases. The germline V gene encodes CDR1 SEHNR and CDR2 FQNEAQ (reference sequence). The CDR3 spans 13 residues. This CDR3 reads CASSGGGIDTQYF. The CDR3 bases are TGTGCCAGCAGCGGGGGGGGTATAGATACGCAGTATTTT.

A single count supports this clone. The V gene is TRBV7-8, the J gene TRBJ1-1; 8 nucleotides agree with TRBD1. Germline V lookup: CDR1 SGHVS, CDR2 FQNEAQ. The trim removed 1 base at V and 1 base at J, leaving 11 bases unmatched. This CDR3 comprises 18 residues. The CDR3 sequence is CASSLGPGQGFSNTEAFF. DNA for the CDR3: TGTGCCAGCAGCTTAGGCCCCGGACAGGGTTTTTCGAACACTGAAGCTTTCTTT. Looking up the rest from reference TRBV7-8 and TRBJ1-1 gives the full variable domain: GAGVSQSPRYKVAKRGQDVALRCDPISGHVSLFWYQQALGQGPEFLTYFQNEAQLDKSGLPSDRFFAERPEGSVSTLKIQRTQQEDSAVYLCASSLGPGQGFSNTEAFFGQGTRLTVV.

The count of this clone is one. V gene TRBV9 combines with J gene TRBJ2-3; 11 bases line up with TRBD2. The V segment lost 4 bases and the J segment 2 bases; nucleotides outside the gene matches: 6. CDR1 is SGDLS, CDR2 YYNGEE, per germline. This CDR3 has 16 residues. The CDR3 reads CASSPPGLAVTDTQYF. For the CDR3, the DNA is TGTGCCAGCAGCCCTCCGGGACTAGCGGTCACAGATACGCAGTATTTT.

In DNA, the CDR3 is TGTGCCAGCAGCCAAGGGACAGGGTGGGGTGGTGGCACAGATACGCAGTATTTT. Amino acids: CASSQGTGWGGGTDTQYF. The chain employs TRBV7-9 and TRBJ2-3, with 9 positions matching TRBD1. Germline values: CDR1 SEHNR, CDR2 FQNEAQ (reference sequence). With V trimmed by 5 bases and J by 1 base, 13 bases remained unmatched. This CDR3 has 18 residues.

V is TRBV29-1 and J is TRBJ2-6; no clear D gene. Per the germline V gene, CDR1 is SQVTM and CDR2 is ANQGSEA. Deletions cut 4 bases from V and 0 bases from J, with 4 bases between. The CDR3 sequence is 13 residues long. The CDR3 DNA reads TGCAGCGTTGTGAGCTCTGGGGCCAACGTCCTGACTTTC. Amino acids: CSVVSSGANVLTF.

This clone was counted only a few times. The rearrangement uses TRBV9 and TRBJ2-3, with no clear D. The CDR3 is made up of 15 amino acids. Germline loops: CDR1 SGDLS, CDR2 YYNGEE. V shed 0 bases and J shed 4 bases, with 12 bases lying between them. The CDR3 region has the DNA TGTGCCAGCAGCGTAGTGGCGGAGCCGGCAGATACGCAGTATTTT. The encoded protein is CASSVVAEPADTQYF.

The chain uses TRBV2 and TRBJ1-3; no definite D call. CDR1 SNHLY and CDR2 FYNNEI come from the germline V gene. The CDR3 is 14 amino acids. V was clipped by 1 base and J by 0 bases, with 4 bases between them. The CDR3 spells CASSEVRSGNTIYF. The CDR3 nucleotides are TGTGCCAGCAGTGAAGTCCGCTCTGGAAACACCATATATTTT.

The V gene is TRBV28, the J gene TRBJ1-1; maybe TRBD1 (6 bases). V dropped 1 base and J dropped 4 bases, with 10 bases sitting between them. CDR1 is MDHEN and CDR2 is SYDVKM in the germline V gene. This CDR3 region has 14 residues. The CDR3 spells CASSLSNRVTEAFF. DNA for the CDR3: TGTGCCAGCAGTTTATCAAACAGGGTCACTGAAGCTTTCTTT.

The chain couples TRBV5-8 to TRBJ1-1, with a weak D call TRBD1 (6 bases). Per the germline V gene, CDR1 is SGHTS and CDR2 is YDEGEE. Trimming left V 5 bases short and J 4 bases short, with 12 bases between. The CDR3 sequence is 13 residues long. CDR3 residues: CASRHREGTEAFF. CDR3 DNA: TGTGCCAGCAGACACAGGGAAGGCACTGAAGCTTTCTTT.

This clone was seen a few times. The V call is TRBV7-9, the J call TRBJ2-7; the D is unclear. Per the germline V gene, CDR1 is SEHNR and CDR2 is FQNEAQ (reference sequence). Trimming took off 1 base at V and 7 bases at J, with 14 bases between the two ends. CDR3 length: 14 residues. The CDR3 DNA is TGTGCCAGCAGCTTAGATGACTGGCTCGGGGAGCAGTACTTC. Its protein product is CASSLDDWLGEQYF.